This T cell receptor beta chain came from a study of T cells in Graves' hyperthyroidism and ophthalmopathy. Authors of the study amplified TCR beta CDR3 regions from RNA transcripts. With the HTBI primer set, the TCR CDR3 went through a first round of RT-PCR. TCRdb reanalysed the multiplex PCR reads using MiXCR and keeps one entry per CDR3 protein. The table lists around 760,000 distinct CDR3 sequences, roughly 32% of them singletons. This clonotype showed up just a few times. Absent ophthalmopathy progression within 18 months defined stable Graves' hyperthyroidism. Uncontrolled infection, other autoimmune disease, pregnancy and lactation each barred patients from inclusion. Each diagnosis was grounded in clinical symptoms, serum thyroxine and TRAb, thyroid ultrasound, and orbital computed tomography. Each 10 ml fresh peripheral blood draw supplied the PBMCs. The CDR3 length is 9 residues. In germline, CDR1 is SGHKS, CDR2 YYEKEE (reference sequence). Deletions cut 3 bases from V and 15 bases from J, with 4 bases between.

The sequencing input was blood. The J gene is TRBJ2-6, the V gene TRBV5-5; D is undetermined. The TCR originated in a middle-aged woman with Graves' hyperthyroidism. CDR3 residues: CASSSDLTF. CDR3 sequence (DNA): TGTGCCAGCAGCTCCGACCTGACTTTC.